These T cell receptor beta chains were read from a single sample in a study of OX40 agonist ivuxolimab in advanced cancers. Generated by immunoSEQ multiplex PCR, the TCRdb table keeps only in-frame clones and is missing some. The data hold some 60,000 clones, with roughly 89% observed a single time. The material sequenced was CD4+ or CD8+ T cells sorted from blood, taken in a trial of the OX40 agonist ivuxolimab. The receptors come from an adult with an advanced solid tumor such as melanoma, head and neck, liver or kidney cancer. The CDR3 runs from the conserved cysteine through the conserved F or W. Each record gives: D gene, clone size, J gene, V gene, CDR3 DNA, CDR3 protein. The D gene is left open where the match is weak. Where a row states a size, it is once, few, many or the class of an expanded clone; other rows omit it.

d_call: TRBD1
clone_size: -
j_call: TRBJ2-7
v_call: TRBV5-1
cdr3_nt: TGCGCCAGCAGCTTCGATCGCCTCCGGGACAGCCCTTTATTC
cdr3_aa: CASSFDRLRDSPLF

d_call: -
clone_size: -
j_call: TRBJ1-1
v_call: TRBV7-2
cdr3_nt: TGTGCCAGCAGCGCCGAGGGGGTTGTCACTGAAGCTTTCTTT
cdr3_aa: CASSAEGVVTEAFF

d_call: -
clone_size: -
j_call: TRBJ2-3
v_call: TRBV11-3
cdr3_nt: TGTGCCAGCAGCCTTGGACTACTGCCAGATACGCAGTATTTT
cdr3_aa: CASSLGLLPDTQYF

d_call: TRBD2
clone_size: -
j_call: TRBJ2-1
v_call: TRBV7-3
cdr3_nt: TGTGCCAGCAGCCCACTTCCTAGCGGGAGTTTAAATGAGCAGTTCTTC
cdr3_aa: CASSPLPSGSLNEQFF

d_call: TRBD2
clone_size: -
j_call: TRBJ2-7
v_call: TRBV7-8
cdr3_nt: TGTGCCAGCAGCCCCCGACTAGCGGGAGTAATAGCGTACGAGCAGTACTTC
cdr3_aa: CASSPRLAGVIAYEQYF

d_call: TRBD2
clone_size: -
j_call: TRBJ2-1
v_call: TRBV5-4
cdr3_nt: TGTGCCAGCAGCTCCAAGACTAGCGGGCCCTCCTACAATGAGCAGTTCTTC
cdr3_aa: CASSSKTSGPSYNEQFF

d_call: -
clone_size: -
j_call: TRBJ1-1
v_call: TRBV28
cdr3_nt: TGTGCCAGCAGCACTACAGGACTGAACACTGAAGCTTTCTTT
cdr3_aa: CASSTTGLNTEAFF

d_call: -
clone_size: -
j_call: TRBJ1-1
v_call: TRBV20-1
cdr3_nt: TGCAGTGCTAGAGAAGCTTTCTTT
cdr3_aa: CSAREAFF

d_call: TRBD1
clone_size: -
j_call: TRBJ2-5
v_call: TRBV11-3
cdr3_nt: TGTGCCAGCAGCTTAGGTGTGGGACAGGGGCAAGAGACCCAGTACTTC
cdr3_aa: CASSLGVGQGQETQYF

d_call: -
clone_size: few
j_call: TRBJ1-5
v_call: TRBV7-2
cdr3_nt: TGTGCCAGCAGCGTGGACAGTAGCAATCAGCCCCAGCATTTT
cdr3_aa: CASSVDSSNQPQHF

d_call: -
clone_size: -
j_call: TRBJ2-1
v_call: TRBV23-1
cdr3_nt: TGCGCCAGCAGTCAATCCACCGGGACACCCCAGTTCTTC
cdr3_aa: CASSQSTGTPQFF

d_call: -
clone_size: -
j_call: TRBJ2-6
v_call: TRBV5-4
cdr3_nt: TGTGCCAGCAGCCGCGTAGGGTCTGGGGCCAACGTCCTGACTTTC
cdr3_aa: CASSRVGSGANVLTF

d_call: -
clone_size: -
j_call: TRBJ1-4
v_call: TRBV13
cdr3_nt: TGTGCCAGCAGCTTAGGCCAAGTGAAGTCGGAAAAACTGTTTTTT
cdr3_aa: CASSLGQVKSEKLFF

d_call: -
clone_size: -
j_call: TRBJ2-7
v_call: TRBV19
cdr3_nt: TGTGCCAGTAGTCCGACCCCTAGGACGGCTTCCTACGAGCAGTACTTC
cdr3_aa: CASSPTPRTASYEQYF

d_call: -
clone_size: few
j_call: TRBJ2-4
v_call: TRBV5-6
cdr3_nt: TGTGCCAGCAGCTTGAAAGGGGTGGGGGAAGCCAAAAACATTCAGTACTTC
cdr3_aa: CASSLKGVGEAKNIQYF

d_call: TRBD1
clone_size: few
j_call: TRBJ2-5
v_call: TRBV4-2
cdr3_nt: TGTGCCAGCAGCCAACTGGGACAGGGGCAGGGGACCCAGTACTTC
cdr3_aa: CASSQLGQGQGTQYF

d_call: -
clone_size: -
j_call: TRBJ2-7
v_call: TRBV30
cdr3_nt: TGTGCCACAAGCTTTTTCGACGAGCAGTACTTC
cdr3_aa: CATSFFDEQYF

d_call: -
clone_size: once
j_call: TRBJ2-3
v_call: TRBV6-1
cdr3_nt: TGTGCCACCACCCGGACATCTCCCCGAGATACGCAGTATTTT
cdr3_aa: CATTRTSPRDTQYF

d_call: -
clone_size: -
j_call: TRBJ2-5
v_call: TRBV7-3
cdr3_nt: TGTGCCAGCAGCTCCTCCGGGACGGGCGTGGGGACCCAGTACTTC
cdr3_aa: CASSSSGTGVGTQYF